This TCR beta chain was recovered during a study of OX40 agonist ivuxolimab in advanced cancers. On the study more broadly: Patients were dosed intravenously with ivuxolimab at 0.01 to 10 mg/kg every 2 weeks. From roughly 23 to 85 years was the age range, with a mean of around 57 years, and over 80% were male. It was permissible to have had prior anti-PD-1, anti-PD-L1 or anti-CTLA-4 therapy, and around 40% had some. Study-wide results and limits: Expanded clones were, on average, more numerous among CD8+ T cells than CD4+.

Turning to this clone: What it recognizes is unknown.

Clones were sequenced by immunoSEQ multiplex PCR, and TCRdb holds only the in-frame ones, with some missing. The sample comprises more than 80,000 clones, 90% of which are singletons, and roughly 0.5% rests with the top ten. Sequenced here: CD4+ or CD8+ T cells sorted from blood, sampled in a trial of the OX40 agonist ivuxolimab. This clonotype originated in an adult with an advanced solid tumor such as melanoma, head and neck, liver or kidney cancer.

The CDR3 coding sequence is TGTGCCAGCAGCTTGGCCACTAGCCCACATAGCCCCTACAATGAGCAGTTCTTC. It encodes CASSLATSPHSPYNEQFF. V is TRBV5-4 and J is TRBJ2-1; maybe TRBD2 (6 bases). The length of the CDR3 is 18 residues. In germline, CDR1 is SGHNT, CDR2 YYREEE (reference sequence). Trimming removed 0 bases from V and 2 bases from J, with 18 bases in between.